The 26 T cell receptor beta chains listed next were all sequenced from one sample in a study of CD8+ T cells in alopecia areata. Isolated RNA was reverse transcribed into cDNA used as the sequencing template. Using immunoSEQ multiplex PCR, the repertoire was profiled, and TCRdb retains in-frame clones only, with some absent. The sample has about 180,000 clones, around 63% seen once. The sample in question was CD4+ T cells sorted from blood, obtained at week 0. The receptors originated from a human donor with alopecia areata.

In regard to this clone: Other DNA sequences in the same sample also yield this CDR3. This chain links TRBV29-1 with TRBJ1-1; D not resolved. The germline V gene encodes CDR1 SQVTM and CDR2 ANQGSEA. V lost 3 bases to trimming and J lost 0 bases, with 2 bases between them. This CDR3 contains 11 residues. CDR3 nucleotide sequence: TGCAGCGTTGATGTGAACACTGAAGCTTTCTTT. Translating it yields CSVDVNTEAFF.

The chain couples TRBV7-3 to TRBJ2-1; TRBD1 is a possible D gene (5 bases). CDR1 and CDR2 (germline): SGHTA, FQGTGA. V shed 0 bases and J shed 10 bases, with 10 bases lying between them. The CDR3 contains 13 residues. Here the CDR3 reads CASSLTPGYEQFF. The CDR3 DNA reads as TGTGCCAGCAGCTTAACCCCAGGGTACGAGCAGTTCTTC. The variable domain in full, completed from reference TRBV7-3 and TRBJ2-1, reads GAGVSQTPSNKVTEKGKYVELRCDPISGHTALYWYRQSLGQGPEFLIYFQGTGAADDSGLPNDRFFAVRPEGSVSTLKIQRTERGDSAVYLCASSLTPGYEQFFGPGTRLTVL.

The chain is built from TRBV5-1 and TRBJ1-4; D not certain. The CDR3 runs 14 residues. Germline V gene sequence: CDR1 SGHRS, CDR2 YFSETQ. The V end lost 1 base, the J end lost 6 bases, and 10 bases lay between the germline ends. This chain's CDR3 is CASSLMGADEKLFF. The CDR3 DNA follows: TGCGCCAGCAGCTTGATGGGAGCGGATGAAAAACTGTTTTTT.

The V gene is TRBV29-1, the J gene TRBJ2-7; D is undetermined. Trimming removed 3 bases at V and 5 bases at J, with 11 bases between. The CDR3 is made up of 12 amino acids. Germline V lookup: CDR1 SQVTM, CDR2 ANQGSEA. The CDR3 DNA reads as TGCAGCGTTGACGTAGCTCGGAACGAGCAGTACTTC. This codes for CSVDVARNEQYF.

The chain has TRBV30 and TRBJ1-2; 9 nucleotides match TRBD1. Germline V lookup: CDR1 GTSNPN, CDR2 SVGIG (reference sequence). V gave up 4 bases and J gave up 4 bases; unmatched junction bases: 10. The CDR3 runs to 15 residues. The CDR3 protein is CAWTPGTGLGYGYTF. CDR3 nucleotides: TGTGCCTGGACCCCCGGGACAGGGTTAGGCTATGGCTACACCTTC.

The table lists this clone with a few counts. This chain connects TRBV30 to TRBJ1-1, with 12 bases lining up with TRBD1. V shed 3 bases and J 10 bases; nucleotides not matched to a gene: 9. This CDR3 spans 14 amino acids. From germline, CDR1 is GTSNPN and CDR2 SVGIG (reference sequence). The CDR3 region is CAWSASRDRGRAFF. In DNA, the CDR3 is TGTGCCTGGAGCGCAAGCCGGGACAGGGGGCGAGCTTTCTTT.

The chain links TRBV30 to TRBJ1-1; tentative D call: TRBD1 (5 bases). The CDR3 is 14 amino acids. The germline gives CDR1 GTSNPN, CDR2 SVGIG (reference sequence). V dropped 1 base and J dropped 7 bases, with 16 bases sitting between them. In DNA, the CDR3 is TGTGCCTGGAGTGCAGGAGGGGCTACCTATGAAGCTTTCTTT. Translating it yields CAWSAGGATYEAFF.

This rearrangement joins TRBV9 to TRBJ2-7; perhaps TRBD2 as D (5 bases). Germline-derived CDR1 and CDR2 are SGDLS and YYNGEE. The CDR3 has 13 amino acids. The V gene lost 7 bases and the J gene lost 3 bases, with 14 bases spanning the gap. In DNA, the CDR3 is TGTGCCAGCGCGAAAGCGGAAAACTACGAGCAGTACTTC. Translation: CASAKAENYEQYF.

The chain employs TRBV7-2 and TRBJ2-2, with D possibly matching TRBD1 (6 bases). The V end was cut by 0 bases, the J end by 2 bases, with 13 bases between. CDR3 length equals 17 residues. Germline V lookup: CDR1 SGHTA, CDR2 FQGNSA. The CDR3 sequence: CASSLARSGDNTGELFF. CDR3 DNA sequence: TGTGCCAGCAGCTTAGCGCGGTCAGGGGACAACACCGGGGAGCTGTTTTTT.

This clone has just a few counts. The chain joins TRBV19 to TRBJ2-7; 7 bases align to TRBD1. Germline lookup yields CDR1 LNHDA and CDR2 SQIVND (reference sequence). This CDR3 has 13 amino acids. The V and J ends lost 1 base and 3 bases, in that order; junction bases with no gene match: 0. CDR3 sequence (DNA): TGTGCCAGTAGTATAGCAGGGGGCTACGAGCAGTACTTC. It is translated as CASSIAGGYEQYF.

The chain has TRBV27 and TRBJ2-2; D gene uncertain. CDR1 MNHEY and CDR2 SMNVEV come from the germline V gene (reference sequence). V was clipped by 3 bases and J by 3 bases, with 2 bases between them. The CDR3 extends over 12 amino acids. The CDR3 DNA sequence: TGTGCCAGCAGTTTTTACACCGGGGAGCTGTTTTTT. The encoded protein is CASSFYTGELFF.

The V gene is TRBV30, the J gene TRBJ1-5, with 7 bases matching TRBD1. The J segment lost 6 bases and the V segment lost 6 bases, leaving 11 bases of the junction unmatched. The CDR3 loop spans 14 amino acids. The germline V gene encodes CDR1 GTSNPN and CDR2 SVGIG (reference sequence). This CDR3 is CACTTGHGGQPQHF. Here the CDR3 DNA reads TGTGCCTGTACGACAGGGCACGGGGGTCAGCCCCAGCATTTT.

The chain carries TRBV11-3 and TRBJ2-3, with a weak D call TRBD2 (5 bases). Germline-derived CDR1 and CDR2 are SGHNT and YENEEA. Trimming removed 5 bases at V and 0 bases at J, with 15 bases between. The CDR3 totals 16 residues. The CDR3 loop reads CASSRGWTSSTDTQYF. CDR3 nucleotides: TGTGCCAGCAGCCGTGGATGGACTTCTAGCACAGATACGCAGTATTTT.

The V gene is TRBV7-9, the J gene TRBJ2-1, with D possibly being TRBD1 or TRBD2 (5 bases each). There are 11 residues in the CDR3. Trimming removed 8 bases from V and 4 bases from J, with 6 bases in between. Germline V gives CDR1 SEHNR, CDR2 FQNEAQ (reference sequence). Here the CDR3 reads CASGGYNEQFF. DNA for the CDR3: TGTGCCAGCGGGGGTTACAATGAGCAGTTCTTC.

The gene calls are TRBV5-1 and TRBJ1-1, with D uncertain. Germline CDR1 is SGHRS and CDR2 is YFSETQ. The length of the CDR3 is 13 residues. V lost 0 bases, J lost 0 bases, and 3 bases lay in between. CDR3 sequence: CASSLALNTEAFF. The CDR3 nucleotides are TGCGCCAGCAGCTTGGCGTTGAACACTGAAGCTTTCTTT.

The CDR3 sequence is CASSQYVNSPLHF. In DNA, the CDR3 is TGTGCCAGCAGCCAGTACGTGAATTCACCCCTCCACTTT. The V gene is TRBV7-9, the J gene TRBJ1-6, with no clear D. This CDR3 has 13 residues. Germline V gene lookup returns CDR1 SEHNR and CDR2 FQNEAQ (reference sequence). Deletions cut 5 bases from V and 7 bases from J, with 9 bases between.

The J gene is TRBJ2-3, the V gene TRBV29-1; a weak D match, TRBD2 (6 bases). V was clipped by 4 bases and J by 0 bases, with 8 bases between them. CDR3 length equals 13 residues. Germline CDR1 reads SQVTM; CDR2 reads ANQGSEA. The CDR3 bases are TGCAGCGTTGCGGGGGTCAGCACAGATACGCAGTATTTT. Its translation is CSVAGVSTDTQYF.

This CDR3 is CATSRGPEGQFF. The CDR3 coding sequence is TGTGCCACCAGCAGAGGACCCGAAGGGCAGTTCTTC. The chain uses TRBV15 and TRBJ2-1; D not resolved. This CDR3 contains 12 residues. The germline V and J ends were trimmed by 1 base and 12 bases, with 10 bases remaining between them. Germline V CDR1 and CDR2: LNHNV, YYDKDF (reference sequence).

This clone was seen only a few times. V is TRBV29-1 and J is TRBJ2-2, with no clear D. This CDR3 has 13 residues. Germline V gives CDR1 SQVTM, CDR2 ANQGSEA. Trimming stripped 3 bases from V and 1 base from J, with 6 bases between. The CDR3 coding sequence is TGCAGCGTTGAGCCAGGGAACACCGGGGAGCTGTTTTTT. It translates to CSVEPGNTGELFF.

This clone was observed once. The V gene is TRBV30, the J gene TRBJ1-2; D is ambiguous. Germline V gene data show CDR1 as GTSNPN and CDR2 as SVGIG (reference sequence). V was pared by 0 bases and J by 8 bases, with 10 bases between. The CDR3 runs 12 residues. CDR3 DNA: TGTGCCTGGAGTGTCGGGCAGCTGGGCTACACCTTC. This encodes CAWSVGQLGYTF.

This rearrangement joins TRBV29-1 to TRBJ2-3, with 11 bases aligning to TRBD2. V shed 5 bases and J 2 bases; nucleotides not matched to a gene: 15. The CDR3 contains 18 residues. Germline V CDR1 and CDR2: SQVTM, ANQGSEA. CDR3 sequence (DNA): TGCAGCGTTCACTCCCGGGCTCTAGCGGGGGGCCACACAGATACGCAGTATTTT. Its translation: CSVHSRALAGGHTDTQYF.

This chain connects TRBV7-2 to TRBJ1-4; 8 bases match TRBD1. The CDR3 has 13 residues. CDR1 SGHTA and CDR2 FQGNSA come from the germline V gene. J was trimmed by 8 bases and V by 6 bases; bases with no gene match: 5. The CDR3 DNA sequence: TGTGCCAGCAGTTTTACAGGGGGAGAAAAACTGTTTTTT. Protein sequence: CASSFTGGEKLFF.

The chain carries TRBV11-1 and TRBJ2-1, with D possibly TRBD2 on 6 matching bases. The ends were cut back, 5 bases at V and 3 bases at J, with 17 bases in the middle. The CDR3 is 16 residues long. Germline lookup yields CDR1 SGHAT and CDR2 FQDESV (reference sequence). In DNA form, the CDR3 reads TGTGCCAGCAGCCCCCAATACGGGACTCTCTACAATGAGCAGTTCTTC. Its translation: CASSPQYGTLYNEQFF.

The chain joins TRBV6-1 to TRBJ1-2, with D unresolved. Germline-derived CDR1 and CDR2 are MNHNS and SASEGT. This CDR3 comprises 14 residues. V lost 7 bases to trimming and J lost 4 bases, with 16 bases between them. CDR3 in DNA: TGTGCCAGCACCGAGGAGCCCACAAGCTATGGCTACACCTTC. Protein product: CASTEEPTSYGYTF.

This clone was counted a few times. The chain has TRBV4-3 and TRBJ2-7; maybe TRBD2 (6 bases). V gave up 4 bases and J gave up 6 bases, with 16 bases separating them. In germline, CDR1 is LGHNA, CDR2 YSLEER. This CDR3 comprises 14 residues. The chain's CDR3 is CASSRLGTESEQYF. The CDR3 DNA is TGCGCCAGCAGCCGACTAGGGACCGAAAGCGAGCAGTACTTC.

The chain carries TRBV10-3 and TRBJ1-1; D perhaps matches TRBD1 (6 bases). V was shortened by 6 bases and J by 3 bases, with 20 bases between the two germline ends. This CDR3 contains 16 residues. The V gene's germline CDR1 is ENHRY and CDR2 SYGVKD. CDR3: CAIRRGKVSGDTEAFF. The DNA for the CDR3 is TGTGCCATCAGGAGGGGGAAGGTCTCAGGGGACACTGAAGCTTTCTTT.